These 21 T cell receptor beta chains were sequenced from one sample in a study of T cells in women clearing cervical HPV infection. Assay: immunoSEQ multiplex PCR; the TCRdb copy retains only in-frame clones and omits some. This repertoire includes about 32,000 clones. Sequencing input: blood buffy coat. These receptors all stem from a woman between 18 and 75 years old with a cervical HPV16 infection that either progressed to CIN3+ or cleared (not recorded which).

The part of the CDR3 DNA that was read is TGTGCCGTACAGGGGTTGGGGGGAGAGACG. It codes for CAVQGLGGET. In full, the CDR3 is CAVQGLGGETQYF. The chain is built from TRBV2 and TRBJ2-3, with D perhaps TRBD1 (7 bases). The read finishes 3 residues shy of the CDR3 end, and the germline J gene is used to complete it. The CDR3 is 13 residues long. In germline, CDR1 is SNHLY, CDR2 FYNNEI.

CDR3 DNA, as far as it was read: TGTGCCACCAGTGAAGGGACTACCGAACCCTACGAG. Translation gives CATSEGTTEPYE. The whole CDR3 region reads CATSEGTTEPYEQYF. The rearrangement links TRBV24-1 to TRBJ2-7, with 7 bases that match TRBD2. The DNA ends 3 residues before the CDR3 does, and the rest of the CDR3 is filled in from the germline J gene. V shed 4 bases and J 2 bases; nucleotides not matched to a gene: 7. The germline CDR1 and CDR2 sequences are KGHDR and SFDVKD. The CDR3 totals 15 residues.

Of note for this clone: The read terminates 3 residues before the CDR3 end, so the remaining end is supplied by the germline J gene. The chain joins TRBV6-2 or TRBV6-3 to TRBJ1-5; TRBD1 aligns across 12 bases. Germline V gene lookup returns CDR1 MNHEY and CDR2 SVGEGT. The V and J ends lost 6 bases and 6 bases, in that order; junction bases with no gene match: 9. The CDR3 totals 16 residues. CDR3 residues: CASRPGTGGQGQPQHF. CDR3 bases read: TGTGCCAGCAGACCCGGGACAGGGGGCCAGGGTCAGCCC.

Remarks on this clone: With the read ending 3 residues before the CDR3 end, the germline J gene is used to fill in that end. The chain carries TRBV10-3 and TRBJ2-3; 8 bases map to TRBD1. CDR3 length: 14 residues. From germline, CDR1 is ENHRY and CDR2 SYGVKD. This CDR3 is CAIRGDRTNQPQYF. CDR3 DNA (partial): TGTGCCATCAGGGGGGACAGGACCAATCAGCCG.

This CDR3 is CASSQASGGLTDTQYF. CDR3 DNA (partial): TGTGCCAGTAGTCAGGCTAGCGGGGGTCTCACAGATACG. J is TRBJ2-3 and V is TRBV19; 10 positions agree with TRBD2. The DNA ends 3 residues before the CDR3 does, and the rest of the CDR3 is filled in from the germline J gene. Losses at the gene ends were 5 bases for V and 2 bases for J; bases not matched to a gene: 7. The CDR3 length is 16 residues. The germline V gene encodes CDR1 LNHDA and CDR2 SQIVND (reference sequence).

On this clone: The CDR3 extends 3 residues past the end of the read, so its final part is completed from the germline J gene. The V and J genes are TRBV11-2 and TRBJ2-3; D is unresolved. The CDR3 sequence is 15 residues long. The germline V and J ends were trimmed by 1 base and 2 bases, with 10 bases remaining between them. Germline CDR1 is SGHAT and CDR2 is FQNNGV. Incomplete CDR3 DNA: TGTGCCAGCAGCTTAGGGTCAGGCTACACAGATACG. Translation: CASSLGSGYTDT. From start to end, the CDR3 is CASSLGSGYTDTQYF.

A remark on this clone: The CDR3 end is not reached by the read, which stops 3 residues before it; the germline J gene fills it in. The chain has TRBV20-1 and TRBJ2-2, with a tentative D call TRBD1 (6 bases). The CDR3 is 14 residues long. Germline V lookup: CDR1 DFQATT, CDR2 SNEGSKA (reference sequence). The CDR3 loop is CSASPTGPTEKLFF. The sequenced CDR3 bases are TGCAGTGCTAGTCCGACAGGCCCAACCGAAAAG.

The CDR3 DNA, read in part, is TGTGCCACTACAAACGGGGAAGGTCAGCCC. It yields the protein CATTNGEGQP. The full CDR3 sequence reads CATTNGEGQPQHF. This sequence joins TRBV19 and TRBJ1-5; D is ambiguous. Read data end 3 residues before the CDR3 end; the end is taken from the germline J gene. The CDR3 sequence is 13 residues long. The V gene's germline CDR1 is LNHDA and CDR2 SQIVND (reference sequence). V gave up 10 bases and J gave up 6 bases, with 16 bases separating them.

To note about this clone: The read finishes 3 residues shy of the CDR3 end, and the germline J gene is used to complete it. This chain connects TRBV18 to TRBJ1-1, with D tentatively TRBD1 (5 bases). Deletions cut 1 base from V and 1 base from J, with 10 bases between. Germline CDR1 KGHSH, CDR2 LQKENI. The CDR3 runs to 15 residues. CDR3 protein: CASSPRQGGNTEAFF. The part of the CDR3 DNA that was read is TGTGCCAGCTCACCACGGCAGGGAGGGAACACTGAA.

In the case of this clone: The read ends 3 residues before the CDR3 terminus; that terminus is restored from the germline J gene. V is TRBV16 and J is TRBJ1-2, with 9 positions matching TRBD1. The CDR3 consists of 14 residues. Germline assignment: CDR1 KGHSY and CDR2 FQNENV. CDR3: CASSQSGTGFGYTF. The part of the CDR3 DNA that was read is TGTGCCAGCAGCCAATCTGGGACAGGGTTCGGC. The whole variable domain, filled in from reference TRBV16 and TRBJ1-2, reads GEEVAQTPKHLVRGEGQKAKLYCAPIKGHSYVFWYQQVLKNEFKFLISFQNENVFDETGMPKERFSAKCLPNSPCSLEIQATKLEDSAVYFCASSQSGTGFGYTFGSGTRLTVV.

Turning to this clone: The read terminates 3 residues ahead of where the CDR3 ends, so the germline J gene completes it. The rearrangement links TRBV18 to TRBJ1-1, with D tentatively TRBD1 (5 bases). The length of the CDR3 is 14 residues. The V gene's germline CDR1 is KGHSH and CDR2 LQKENI. CDR3: CASSPQGPSYEAFF. The covered CDR3 bases are TGTGCCAGCTCACCACAGGGGCCTTCCTACGAG.

Worth noting for this clone: The CDR3 end lies 3 residues beyond the end of the read and is filled in from the germline J gene. The chain recombines TRBV30 with TRBJ1-4; 7 positions agree with TRBD1. The germline CDR1 and CDR2 sequences are GTSNPN and SVGIG (reference sequence). V was clipped by 4 bases and J by 0 bases; unmatched bases: 8. This CDR3 is built from 16 residues. The DNA read from the CDR3 is TGTGCCTGGAAGAACAGGGGCCTTGCAACTAATGAAAAA. Its protein product is CAWKNRGLATNEK. The complete CDR3 protein is CAWKNRGLATNEKLFF. Complete variable domain (other parts from reference TRBV30 and TRBJ1-4): SQTIHQWPATLVQPVGSPLSLECTVEGTSNPNLYWYRQAAGRGLQLLFYSVGIGQISSEVPQNLSASRPQDRQFILSSKKLLLSDSGFYLCAWKNRGLATNEKLFFGSGTQLSVL.

About this clone: An end of the junction differs from the germline gene, which may be a read error. The read falls 3 residues short of the CDR3 end, and the missing part is taken from the germline J gene. The rearrangement links TRBV7-7 to TRBJ2-3, with a tentative D call TRBD1 (6 bases). In germline, CDR1 is SSHAT, CDR2 FNYEAQ (reference sequence). The CDR3 loop spans 15 amino acids. This chain's CDR3 is CASSLGQGQTDTQYF. CDR3 bases read: TGTGCTAGCAGCTTAGGGCAGGGGCAGACAGATACG. Based on the CDR3 plus reference TRBV7-7 and TRBJ2-3, the full variable domain is GAGVSQSPRYKVTKRGQDVTLRCDPISSHATLYWYQQALGQGPEFLTYFNYEAQPDKSGLPSDRFSAERPEGSISTLTIQRTEQRDSAMYRCASSLGQGQTDTQYFGPGTRLTVL.

With regard to this clone: The read halts 3 residues ahead of the CDR3 end, with the missing end drawn from the germline J gene. V gene TRBV18 combines with J gene TRBJ1-2; 7 bases fit TRBD1. The CDR3 contains 16 residues. Germline values: CDR1 KGHSH, CDR2 LQKENI. The DNA read from the CDR3 is TGTGCCAGCTCTCTGGGTGCCGGGACAGTTACCTACGAC. This gives the protein CASSLGAGTVTYD. The CDR3 reads in full as CASSLGAGTVTYDYTF.

As for this clone: Read coverage stops 3 residues before the CDR3 terminus; the germline J gene supplies the remainder. The chain has TRBV5-1 and TRBJ2-5; 8 positions agree with TRBD1. This CDR3 spans 15 amino acids. The germline CDR1 and CDR2 sequences are SGHRS and YFSETQ. V trimming: 0 bases; J trimming: 1 base; junction bases outside the gene matches: 2. Incomplete CDR3 DNA: TGCGCCAGCAGCTTGGGACAGGGGACCCAAGAGACC. Its protein product is CASSLGQGTQET. The whole CDR3 is CASSLGQGTQETQYF.

The part of the CDR3 DNA that was read is TGCAGTGCTAGAGGGACTAGAGACTACGAG. Protein product: CSARGTRDYE. The whole CDR3 is CSARGTRDYEQYF. The chain is built from TRBV20-1 and TRBJ2-7; 7 nucleotides agree with TRBD2. The sequenced fragment ends 3 residues before the CDR3 boundary, so the rest is inferred from the germline J gene. The CDR3 totals 13 residues. Losses at the gene ends were 1 base for V and 3 bases for J; bases not matched to a gene: 3. In germline, CDR1 is DFQATT, CDR2 SNEGSKA (reference sequence).

This clone registers medium-sized by frequency. CDR3 DNA, as far as it was read: TGTGCCAGTAGTACGGGGACAGGGGGAAGTGGAAACACC. Protein product: CASSTGTGGSGNT. Given in full, the CDR3 is CASSTGTGGSGNTIYF. The rearrangement links TRBV19 to TRBJ1-3, with TRBD1 identical over 11 bases. The read comes to an end 3 residues before the CDR3 does, leaving the germline J gene to fill in the end. J gave up 3 bases and V 4 bases, and 5 bases lay outside the gene matches. The CDR3 length is 16 residues. The germline V gene has CDR1 LNHDA and CDR2 SQIVND (reference sequence).

Regarding this clone: The sequenced fragment ends 3 residues before the CDR3 boundary, so the rest is inferred from the germline J gene. The chain is built from TRBV5-6 and TRBJ2-5; TRBD1 might be the D (6 bases). The CDR3 is made up of 15 amino acids. Germline V gene lookup returns CDR1 SGHDT and CDR2 YYEEEE. V was shortened by 0 bases and J by 2 bases, with 11 bases between the two germline ends. The CDR3 region is CASSLVRTVQETQYF. CDR3 DNA (partial): TGTGCCAGCAGCTTGGTAAGGACAGTTCAAGAGACC.

As concerns this clone: The read comes to an end 3 residues before the CDR3 does, leaving the germline J gene to fill in the end. The chain combines TRBV5-6 with TRBJ2-3; no clear D. Germline-derived CDR1 and CDR2 are SGHDT and YYEEEE. This CDR3 has 12 residues. CDR3 bases read: TGTGCCAGCAGCTTAGGTCAGGAGACG. Translating gives CASSLGQET. In full, the CDR3 reads CASSLGQETQYF.

Note on this clone: The CDR3 goes on 3 residues after the read ends, and that part is filled in from the germline J gene. The V and J genes are TRBV10-3 and TRBJ1-6; D is possibly TRBD1 (6 bases). V shed 8 bases and J shed 10 bases, with 15 bases lying between them. The CDR3 is 13 residues long. CDR1 is ENHRY, CDR2 SYGVKD, per germline. The CDR3 loop is CAIGRGAESPLHF. The covered CDR3 bases are TGTGCCATCGGGCGGGGGGCTGAGTCACCC.

About this clone: The CDR3 end is not reached by the read, which stops 3 residues before it; the germline J gene fills it in. The chain carries TRBV5-1 and TRBJ1-4, with 7 nucleotides matching TRBD1. V lost 4 bases and J lost 7; bases outside the gene matches: 4. The CDR3 has 13 residues. CDR1 SGHRS and CDR2 YFSETQ come from the germline V gene. CDR3 DNA (partial): TGCGCCAGCAGCCGGGGGACAGTTGAAAAA. It yields the protein CASSRGTVEK. The entire CDR3 reads CASSRGTVEKLFF.